These T cell receptor beta chains were read from a single sample in a study of shared clonotypes between healthy human individuals. The repertoire was sequenced with immunoSEQ multiplex PCR; TCRdb's copy has only in-frame clones and lacks some. The top ten hold 0.13% of the sample, which has around 2,000,000 clones, roughly 94% seen once. Input material: naive CD4+ T cells sorted from blood. These receptors originate from a man younger than 35 in good health. CDR3s include the opening cysteine and the closing phenylalanine or tryptophan. Each record gives: clone size, V gene, J gene, D gene, CDR3 protein, CDR3 DNA. The D gene is left open where the match is weak. Clone size is shown for a subset of rows, as once, few, many or a class of expanded clone.

size: .
V: TRBV7-2
J: TRBJ2-3
D: .
CDR3: CASSLMVGASTDTQYF
DNA: TGTGCCAGCAGCTTAATGGTCGGAGCGAGCACAGATACGCAGTATTTT

size: .
V: TRBV30
J: TRBJ2-3
D: .
CDR3: CAWSGGLTDTQYF
DNA: TGTGCCTGGAGTGGGGGTCTCACAGATACGCAGTATTTT

size: .
V: TRBV18
J: TRBJ2-2
D: TRBD2
CDR3: CASSPSGGIAGELFF
DNA: TGTGCCAGCTCACCTAGCGGGGGTATCGCCGGGGAGCTGTTTTTT

size: .
V: TRBV19
J: TRBJ2-2
D: .
CDR3: CASKGAGELFF
DNA: TGTGCCAGTAAAGGGGCCGGGGAGCTGTTTTTT

size: .
V: TRBV30
J: TRBJ2-5
D: TRBD1
CDR3: CAWAQGAETQYF
DNA: TGTGCCTGGGCACAGGGGGCAGAGACCCAGTACTTC

size: .
V: TRBV2
J: TRBJ2-7
D: TRBD2
CDR3: CASKGSTGLAGGSAYEQYF
DNA: TGTGCCAGCAAAGGGAGTACAGGACTAGCGGGGGGGTCCGCCTACGAGCAGTACTTC

size: once
V: TRBV6-1
J: TRBJ2-7
D: TRBD1
CDR3: CASSPRGQVSYEQYF
DNA: TGTGCCAGCAGCCCCCGGGGACAGGTCTCCTACGAGCAGTACTTC

size: .
V: TRBV4-1
J: TRBJ2-2
D: TRBD1
CDR3: CASSQDPGQGGNTGELFF
DNA: TGCGCCAGCAGCCAAGACCCCGGACAGGGGGGCAACACCGGGGAGCTGTTTTTT

size: once
V: TRBV5-4
J: TRBJ2-7
D: .
CDR3: CASSRGSSYEQYF
DNA: TGTGCCAGCAGCAGAGGGAGCTCCTACGAGCAGTACTTC

size: .
V: TRBV9
J: TRBJ2-6
D: TRBD1
CDR3: CASSVEDTGAGANVLTF
DNA: TGTGCCAGCAGCGTAGAAGACACAGGGGCTGGGGCCAACGTCCTGACTTTC

size: .
V: TRBV6-5
J: TRBJ2-1
D: .
CDR3: CASRRGTPTAHEQFF
DNA: TGTGCCAGCAGACGCGGGACACCTACCGCCCATGAGCAGTTCTTC

size: .
V: TRBV5-6
J: TRBJ2-7
D: .
CDR3: CASSLTWGSSYEQYF
DNA: TGTGCCAGCAGTTTAACTTGGGGGAGCTCCTACGAGCAGTACTTC

size: .
V: TRBV7-2
J: TRBJ2-7
D: TRBD2
CDR3: CASRERDYFYSYEQYF
DNA: TGTGCCAGCAGGGAGCGGGACTACTTTTACTCTTACGAGCAGTACTTC

size: .
V: TRBV5-1
J: TRBJ1-5
D: .
CDR3: CASSLELNQPQHF
DNA: TGCGCCAGCAGCTTGGAGCTAAATCAGCCCCAGCATTTT

size: .
V: TRBV27
J: TRBJ2-2
D: .
CDR3: CASSLPIGELFF
DNA: TGTGCCAGCAGTCTCCCCATCGGGGAGCTGTTTTTT

size: once
V: TRBV2
J: TRBJ1-1
D: .
CDR3: CASSVSENRERNTEAFF
DNA: TGTGCCAGCAGTGTTTCAGAAAACAGGGAGCGGAACACTGAAGCTTTCTTT

size: .
V: TRBV30
J: TRBJ2-1
D: .
CDR3: CAWSHGDPYNEQFF
DNA: TGTGCCTGGAGTCACGGGGACCCTTACAATGAGCAGTTCTTC

size: few
V: TRBV28
J: TRBJ2-7
D: TRBD2
CDR3: CASSFGPGGELWSYEQYF
DNA: TGTGCCAGCAGTTTTGGTCCCGGGGGGGAACTTTGGTCCTACGAGCAGTACTTC

size: .
V: TRBV5-1
J: TRBJ2-5
D: TRBD1
CDR3: CASSLQGQTQETQYF
DNA: TGCGCCAGCAGCCTGCAGGGACAGACTCAAGAGACCCAGTACTTC

size: .
V: TRBV28
J: TRBJ2-7
D: .
CDR3: CASTSRTGTYEQYF
DNA: TGTGCCAGCACCTCCCGGACCGGAACCTACGAGCAGTACTTC

size: .
V: TRBV5-1
J: TRBJ1-1
D: .
CDR3: CASSFENRVNTEAFF
DNA: TGCGCCAGCAGCTTTGAGAACAGGGTGAACACTGAAGCTTTCTTT

size: .
V: TRBV10-1
J: TRBJ2-7
D: TRBD1
CDR3: CASSSGQGTPEQYF
DNA: TGCGCCAGCAGCTCGGGACAGGGGACTCCCGAGCAGTACTTC

size: .
V: TRBV4-1
J: TRBJ1-5
D: .
CDR3: CASSQDGGRSNQPQHF
DNA: TGCGCCAGCAGCCAAGATGGGGGGCGAAGCAATCAGCCCCAGCATTTT

size: .
V: TRBV28
J: TRBJ1-2
D: .
CDR3: CASSIRGRAAYGYTF
DNA: TGTGCCAGCAGTATACGGGGAAGGGCGGCCTATGGCTACACCTTC

size: .
V: TRBV7-7
J: TRBJ2-7
D: .
CDR3: CASSGGDNSEQYF
DNA: TGTGCTAGCAGTGGCGGGGACAATAGCGAGCAGTACTTC

size: .
V: TRBV21-1
J: TRBJ2-1
D: .
CDR3: CASSRTSGGVPYNEQFF
DNA: TGTGCCAGCAGTAGAACTAGCGGGGGCGTTCCCTACAATGAGCAGTTCTTC

size: .
V: TRBV7-9
J: TRBJ1-2
D: .
CDR3: CASSPTVSYGYTF
DNA: TGTGCCAGCAGCCCGACAGTGTCCTATGGCTACACCTTC

size: .
V: TRBV6-5
J: TRBJ1-6
D: .
CDR3: CASSRQKSNSPLHF
DNA: TGTGCCAGCAGCCGACAGAAATCGAATTCACCCCTCCACTTT

size: once
V: TRBV7-2
J: TRBJ1-6
D: .
CDR3: CASSLAQGRNSPLHF
DNA: TGTGCCAGCAGCTTAGCTCAGGGCAGGAATTCACCCCTCCACTTT

size: .
V: TRBV7-2
J: TRBJ2-1
D: TRBD1
CDR3: CTSSLGQVNNEQFF
DNA: TGTACCAGCAGCCTTGGACAGGTTAACAATGAGCAGTTCTTC

size: .
V: TRBV29-1
J: TRBJ1-5
D: TRBD1
CDR3: CSVATGPLRGYSNQPQHF
DNA: TGCAGCGTCGCGACAGGACCACTCAGGGGGTATAGCAATCAGCCCCAGCATTTT

size: .
V: TRBV27
J: TRBJ2-7
D: .
CDR3: CASSFSWGFSSYEQYF
DNA: TGTGCCAGCAGTTTCTCCTGGGGCTTCAGCTCCTACGAGCAGTACTTC

size: .
V: TRBV6-5
J: TRBJ2-7
D: TRBD2
CDR3: CASSYSRGGYEQYF
DNA: TGTGCCAGCAGTTACTCGCGGGGGGGCTACGAGCAGTACTTC

size: .
V: TRBV6-5
J: TRBJ1-3
D: .
CDR3: CASTNTGGNTIYF
DNA: TGTGCCAGCACTAACACGGGGGGAAACACCATATATTTT

size: .
V: TRBV11-2
J: TRBJ2-3
D: .
CDR3: CASSNGNPLGTDTQYF
DNA: TGTGCCAGCAGCAACGGAAACCCCCTTGGCACAGATACGCAGTATTTT

size: .
V: TRBV5-1
J: TRBJ1-5
D: .
CDR3: CASSLEQGVEPQHF
DNA: TGCGCCAGCAGCTTGGAACAGGGAGTGGAGCCCCAGCATTTT

size: .
V: TRBV7-2
J: TRBJ2-7
D: TRBD1
CDR3: CASARGTGGRYEQYF
DNA: TGTGCCAGCGCAAGAGGCACAGGGGGGAGGTACGAGCAGTACTTC

size: .
V: TRBV5-5
J: TRBJ1-1
D: TRBD1
CDR3: CASSFSGTGVLIAEAFF
DNA: TGTGCCAGCAGCTTCTCCGGGACAGGGGTTTTGATAGCTGAAGCTTTCTTT

size: .
V: TRBV15
J: TRBJ1-1
D: TRBD1
CDR3: CATSEPRTGRMNTEAFF
DNA: TGTGCCACCAGCGAACCGAGGACAGGGAGGATGAACACTGAAGCTTTCTTT

size: .
V: TRBV5-1
J: TRBJ1-3
D: .
CDR3: CASSFAGTSSGNTIYF
DNA: TGCGCCAGCAGCTTCGCGGGAACCTCTTCTGGAAACACCATATATTTT

size: .
V: TRBV10-3
J: TRBJ1-1
D: .
CDR3: CAISPGADPEAFF
DNA: TGTGCCATCAGCCCTGGGGCAGACCCTGAAGCTTTCTTT

size: .
V: TRBV5-4
J: TRBJ2-2
D: TRBD2
CDR3: CASSQGTSGSLGTGELFF
DNA: TGTGCCAGCAGCCAAGGGACTAGCGGGAGCCTAGGCACCGGGGAGCTGTTTTTT

size: .
V: TRBV10-1
J: TRBJ2-1
D: TRBD2
CDR3: CASSVDSGGFYNEQFF
DNA: TGCGCCAGCAGTGTGGATAGCGGGGGGTTTTACAATGAGCAGTTCTTC

size: .
V: TRBV19
J: TRBJ1-6
D: .
CDR3: CASKAPYNSPLHF
DNA: TGTGCCAGTAAGGCCCCTTATAATTCACCCCTCCACTTT

size: .
V: TRBV5-4
J: TRBJ2-5
D: TRBD2
CDR3: CASRIAGGRETQYF
DNA: TGTGCCAGCAGAATAGCGGGGGGGCGAGAGACCCAGTACTTC